This T cell receptor (beta chain) was sequenced during a study of T-cell memory formation after mild COVID-19 (dated by TCRdb to the early 2020s). About the study as a whole: Most TCR sequence clusters were specific to one of the two donors. In two donors, T-cell clones that expanded and contracted after mild COVID-19 were followed by sequencing TCRalpha and TCRbeta repertoires longitudinally. Two young, previously healthy adult volunteers, one female and one male, were included in the cohort.

On the study overall, not on this receptor specifically: The second-wave clones that peaked on day 37 were not confirmed to be SARS-CoV-2 specific. Some responding clones were found in pre-infection memory, which suggests that pre-existing cross-reactive memory T cells took part in the SARS-CoV-2 response. Contracting CD4+ clones were found mainly in CM and EM memory subsets, while CD8+ clones were enriched in EMRA. Balanced CD4/CD8 phenotypes were observed for clones contracting from day 15 to 85, whereas a bias towards CD4+ was observed for a second wave of clones expanding from day 15 to 37. Only a couple of mild cases were covered by the study, and larger cohorts that include severe cases with pre-infection samples were considered necessary.

Ficoll-Paque density gradient centrifugation was used to isolate PBMCs. A note on this clonotype: Which antigen it targets is not known. Per-base quality was not reported, and no clone a single base away is much larger than it.

CDR3 length: 17 amino acids, cysteine to phenylalanine. The read is trimmed to its CDR3 DNA, 51 bases read in frame from base 1. CDR1 and CDR2 were assigned from the germline V gene (reference sequence) as SEHNR and FQNEAQ. Germline trimming amounts to 4 bases on V and 3 bases on J, with 11 as the count of junction bases outside the gene matches. Sequencing instrument: Illumina NovaSeq 6000. TCRalpha and TCRbeta cDNA libraries were constructed by 5'RACE with constant-segment primers, with sample barcodes and unique molecular identifiers being introduced. RNA was extracted from every sample with Trizol reagent. Library amplification was performed in two PCR steps, and a second sample barcode and Illumina TruSeq adapters were introduced in the second step. Sequencing of libraries was performed on an Illumina NovaSeq with 2 x 150 bp paired-end reads. Per the original workflow: Demultiplexing of reads and collapsing into UMI-guided consensus sequences were performed with migec v1.2.7. Using mixcr v2.1.11, UMI consensuses were aligned to TRA and TRB V and J templates and then assembled into clonotypes. Expanded or contracted clonotypes were those called significant by both edgeR and NoisET, with noise models trained on biological replicates. edgeR calls used a false discovery rate-adjusted p below 0.01 and a log2 fold-change threshold of 1. As an exploratory analysis of dynamics, PCA with hierarchical clustering was applied to max-normalized trajectories of the 1000 most abundant clonotypes. Separately sequenced CD4+ and CD8+ repertoires were used to assign the CD4 or CD8 phenotype of responding clones. TCRdb redid the processing of the public reads, applying fastp at Q25 and MiXCR, and retained in-frame beta chains. Each CDR3 protein appears once, grouped with its most common genes and DNA. The V and J calls follow TCRdb's processing rather than the paper's. The sample table records 450,000 to 700,000 distinct CDR3 sequences; approximately 19% of these occur just once. 9.5% to 15% of the sample belongs to the ten largest clones.

The sample consisted of PBMCs or a T cell subset sorted from them (not recorded which). The rearranged chain carries TRBV7-9 and TRBJ2-3, with TRBD1 identical over 9 junction bases. This receptor was identified in an adult woman who had mild COVID-19 (a few samples of this study predate the infection). The sample titles of this study are shuffled in the database, so cell type and time point are left out; the donor was told from shared clones. The CDR3 in this case is CASSSRQGGVRTDTQYF. The DNA is as follows: TGTGCCAGCAGCTCCCGACAGGGGGGGGTACGGACAGATACGCAGTATTTT.